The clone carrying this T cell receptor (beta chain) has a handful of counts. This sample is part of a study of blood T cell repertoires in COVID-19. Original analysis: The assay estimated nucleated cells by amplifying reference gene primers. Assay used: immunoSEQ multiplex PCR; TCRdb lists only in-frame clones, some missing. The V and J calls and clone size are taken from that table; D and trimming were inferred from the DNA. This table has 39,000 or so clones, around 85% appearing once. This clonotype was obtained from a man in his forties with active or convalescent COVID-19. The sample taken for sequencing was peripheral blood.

CDR3 region: CASSYVQGSNYGYTF. DNA for the CDR3: TGTGCCAGCAGTTATGTCCAGGGCTCTAACTATGGCTACACCTTC. V and J are TRBV6-2 or TRBV6-3 and TRBJ1-2, with D perhaps TRBD1 (5 bases). The CDR3 totals 15 residues. Germline CDR1 MNHEY, CDR2 SVGEGT. Trimming took 3 bases from V and 0 from J, leaving 11 bases between them.